This T cell receptor beta chain appears in the sequencing data of a study of ipilimumab plus nivolumab after autologous stem cell transplantation (dated by TCRdb to the early 2020s). For context, the study as a whole: A median of roughly five ipilimumab doses and roughly eight nivolumab doses was received by trial patients. The myeloma cohort included high-risk transplant-naive patients and patients relapsing within 3 years of a first autologous transplant. The intent-to-treat population of the trial was made up of a few dozen patients. Patients undergoing autologous transplant for high-risk diffuse large B cell lymphoma, mature T cell lymphoma, or multiple myeloma were enrolled in the trial.

Counted from cysteine to phenylalanine, this CDR3 has 17 amino acids. The kept DNA is CDR3 alone, 51 bases in frame from the first base. Ends trimmed: V by 3 bases, J by 5 bases; bases unmatched to a gene: 11. According to the germline V gene, CDR1 reads LGHNA and CDR2 reads YSLEER. The library was produced with the immunoSEQ multiplex PCR assay. As stored in TCRdb, this immuneACCESS dataset retains in-frame rearrangements with V and J assigned. A fraction of the clones does not appear; measured against another copy, unresolved V genes explain less than half of the discrepancy, and the remainder lacks a known reason. The sample contains fewer than 45,000 clones, 90% to 95% of them found a single time. Together, the top ten hold over 0.85% of the sample. Concerning this clone: Its antigen is unknown. No much larger clonotype is one base removed from it; base qualities were not supplied.

Ipilimumab was given at 1 mg/kg intravenously on day 1 of selected weeks, and checkpoint therapy started 14 to 28 days after autologous transplant. Nivolumab was given at 3 mg/kg intravenously on day 1 of weeks 1, 4, 7, 10, and every two weeks through week 26. Combined checkpoint inhibition with ipilimumab and nivolumab as consolidation after autologous stem cell transplantation was tested in a Phase Ib clinical trial. Study-level results and caveats: According to the authors, a biologic rationale for studying the approach further came from T cell receptor repertoire, regulatory T cell phenotype and gut microbiota profiles. The authors concluded that combined checkpoint inhibition appeared tolerable when used as consolidation after transplant.

The chain joins TRBV4-3 to TRBJ2-1; 9 bases in the middle match TRBD2. Sequencing was performed on PBMCs, taken in a trial of ipilimumab plus nivolumab as post-transplant consolidation. The receptor was derived from a male donor with multiple myeloma. The nucleotide sequence is TGCGCCAGCAGCCAGACTACCGGGACTAGCAAGAACAATGAGCAGTTCTTC. Translated, this is CASSQTTGTSKNNEQFF.